This TCR beta chain was recovered during a study of T cell responses to AZD1222 COVID-19 vaccine. As to this clone: Its antigen is currently unknown.

This CDR3 comprises 16 residues. The J segment lost 3 bases and the V segment lost 4 bases, leaving 6 bases of the junction unmatched. The V gene's germline CDR1 is SGHRS and CDR2 YFSETQ. Study-wide points: It was only after the peak T cell response that any repertoires were sampled.

The assay was immunoSEQ multiplex PCR, and TCRdb's table has in-frame clones only and misses some. The sample has roughly 200,000 clones; around 94% are singletons. The sample consisted of peripheral blood, taken 28 days after the second dose of the MenACWY control vaccine. This TCR was sampled from an adult who received the MenACWY meningococcal vaccine as a control. This chain connects TRBV5-1 to TRBJ2-7; TRBD2 agrees at 14 bases. In DNA form, the CDR3 reads TGCGCCAGCAGCGAGACTAGCGGGAGGGCCAACTACGAGCAGTACTTC. Its protein product is CASSETSGRANYEQYF.